This T cell receptor (beta chain) was documented in a study of blood T cell repertoires in COVID-19. Study overall: Collection of acute and convalescent COVID-19 samples took place in the United States, Italy and Spain.

Authors' processing steps: How many nucleated cells were present was estimated from reference gene primer amplification. Measured with immunoSEQ multiplex PCR; TCRdb has only the in-frame clones, and not every one. The V and J calls and clone size were taken over from that table, and D and trimming were inferred from the DNA. The sample contains around 25,000 clones, roughly 75% of which appear only once. Trimming cost V 0 bases and J 7 bases; bases outside gene matches: 5. This CDR3 has 15 residues. Germline V gene data show CDR1 as KGHSH and CDR2 as LQKENI. This clone showed up just a few times. The V call is TRBV18, the J call TRBJ2-4; 8 bases map to TRBD1. Sequencing was carried out using peripheral blood. The receptor comes from a human donor in a cohort sampled during active or convalescent COVID-19. The CDR3 loop reads CASSPPDRGQNIQYF. For the CDR3, the DNA is TGTGCCAGCTCACCACCCGACAGGGGACAGAACATTCAGTACTTC.